This TCR beta chain was observed in a study of graft-versus-host responses after intestinal transplantation. Broader study findings: Peak circulating GvH clone levels were associated with early post-transplant HvG declines.

Libraries were prepared by immunoSEQ multiplex PCR; TCRdb keeps only in-frame clonotypes and omits some of them. The repertoire holds just under 65,000 clones, with approximately 91% as singletons. Intraepithelial and lamina propria lymphocytes were freed from processed graft tissue. Germline CDR1 SQVTM, CDR2 ANQGSEA. J was trimmed by 4 bases and V by 8 bases; bases with no gene match: 15. The CDR3 contains 15 residues. Notes on this clone: The antigen is unknown.

The genes are TRBV29-1 and TRBJ2-5, with TRBD2 matching 8 bases. The sequence was obtained from a human patient who received an intestinal transplant, so some T cells may come from the graft donor. Here the sequenced sample was ileum tissue, taken 350 to 400 days after transplant. CDR3 nucleotides: TGCAGCCTACGGGGGGGAGGTGGCCATAGAGAGACCCAGTACTTC. Residues: CSLRGGGGHRETQYF. The variable domain in full, with the rest retrieved from reference TRBV29-1 and TRBJ2-5, is SAVISQKPSRDICQRGTSLTIQCQVDSQVTMMFWYRQQPGQSLTLIATANQGSEATYESGFVIDKFPISRPNLTFSTLTVSNMSPEDSSIYLCSLRGGGGHRETQYFGPGTRLLVL.